The T cell receptor beta chain under discussion was sequenced for a study of shared clonotypes between healthy human individuals. Overall study findings and caveats: Limitation of the genetic and exposure-history diversity represented came from the few donors. The study sampled only blood, and tissue repertoires likely differ.

The ends were cut back, 6 bases at V and 6 bases at J, with 12 bases in the middle. Germline assignment: CDR1 SQVTM and CDR2 ANQGSEA. There are 12 residues in the CDR3. Every subset's genomic DNA went evenly onto several immunoSEQ plates. TCRdb keeps only in-frame clones here, not all; method: immunoSEQ multiplex PCR. The sample shows 550,000 to 850,000 clones, over 60% of them seen only once. This clone was seen only once. Its antigen is unknown. The source of this sequence is a woman between 25 and 40 years old in good health. Source material: memory CD4+ T cells sorted from blood. Stated subset: CD45RA-negative fraction. The chain is built from TRBV29-1 and TRBJ2-1; D call uncertain. CDR3 region: CSVPGIFNEQFF. The CDR3 DNA reads as TGCAGCGTACCGGGTATATTCAATGAGCAGTTCTTC.